This note documents a single TCR beta chain sequence. What it binds is not known. The entry originates in a study of T cell responses to AZD1222 COVID-19 vaccine. Study at large: The study pooled second doses at about 4 or about 12 weeks.

Study outcomes and limitations: Sampling that yielded the repertoires occurred only after the peak T cell response.

Method: immunoSEQ multiplex PCR; TCRdb's copy keeps in-frame clones and lacks some. The sample consists of fewer than 150,000 clones, approximately 85% of them appearing once. Between the trimmed V and J ends, which lost 3 bases and 0 bases, there was a span of 12 bases. Germline assignment: CDR1 SGHNT and CDR2 YYREEE (reference sequence). The CDR3 is 15 amino acids. The chain combines TRBV5-4 with TRBJ1-1; D unclear. The origin of this receptor is an adult in good health. The source was peripheral blood, collected on day 0 of AZD1222 vaccination. The CDR3 sequence: CASSSSDLLNTEAFF. Here the CDR3 DNA reads TGTGCCAGCAGCTCCTCGGACCTTCTGAACACTGAAGCTTTCTTT. The full variable domain, with the rest looked up from reference TRBV5-4 and TRBJ1-1, is ETGVTQSPTHLIKTRGQQVTLRCSSQSGHNTVSWYQQALGQGPQFIFQYYREEENGRGNFPPRFSGLQFPNYSSELNVNALELDDSALYLCASSSSDLLNTEAFFGQGTRLTVV.